This TCR beta chain was sequenced in a study of blood T cell repertoires in COVID-19 (dated by TCRdb to 2019 to 2021). General notes on the study: Samples covering the acute and convalescent phases of COVID-19 were provided by collaborators in the United States, Italy and Spain. The prospective study material was composed of cDNA or gDNA derived from T cells, B-cell-depleted T cells, or PBMCs. The dataset comprised deeply sampled blood TCRbeta repertoires from subjects exposed to, actively infected with, or recovered from COVID-19. A freely available public database, intended as a resource for researchers studying the immune response to SARS-CoV-2, is where the repertoires were released. Samples were obtained from the ongoing ImmuneRACE study (first 160 participants) and from over 1,000 subjects provided by 6 global collaborators. The sample metadata nearly always contained a de-identified subject ID, COVID-19 status, age in years and sex. Where available, HLA class I and class II types were obtained from metadata supplied by the sample provider rather than from assay-based typing.

The immunoSEQ Assay, a bias-controlled multiplex PCR, was used to amplify TCRbeta CDR3 regions from genomic DNA. The paper's data handling went like this. The number of nucleated cells in each sample was estimated from the amplification of reference gene primers within the assay. To quantify the absolute abundance of each unique TCRbeta CDR3 rearrangement, sequence reads were collapsed and filtered. For each sample, productive Simpson clonality was calculated as the square root of Simpson's diversity index over productive rearrangements. Drawn from immuneACCESS, this table holds only the in-frame rearrangements with V and J called that TCRdb kept. Clones are partly lost; checked studies trace under half to an unresolved V gene and leave the rest unexplained. The DNA was the basis for D and trimming; V, J and clone size are from that table. In this sample the table shows some 250,000 clones, roughly 79% of which occur a single time. The top ten clones comprise roughly 8% of the sample.

In Seattle, one collaborating source enrolled patients while the infection was active and tracked those patients longitudinally over the course of disease. The collaborating institutions used their own protocols to collect whole blood in K2EDTA tubes. For TCRbeta analysis, collaborators shipped samples in one of three forms: frozen whole blood, isolated PBMCs, or DNA extracted from either of those sample types. This clone was seen more than once but under ten times. The clone's antigen remains unknown. No base qualities exist here, and no much larger clone lies one base off it. The germline V gene specifies ENHRY as CDR1 and SYGVKD as CDR2. There are 14 amino acids in the CDR3, from cysteine to phenylalanine inclusive. Just the 42-base CDR3 DNA is kept, in frame starting at base 1. V loses 3 bases, J loses 2 bases, and the germline ends lie 10 bases apart. Overall study results and their limits: Clinical and demographic metadata were provided uncurated, with the amount varying by source and participant.

The sequenced material came from peripheral blood. The chain is assembled from TRBV10-3 and TRBJ2-5; the D gene assignment is ambiguous. The TCR comes from a woman older than 75 with COVID-19, enrolled during active disease. The CDR3 sequence is CAISDPARQETQYF. The nucleotide sequence reads TGTGCCATCAGTGACCCGGCCAGGCAAGAGACCCAGTACTTC.